This T cell receptor beta chain was recovered during a study of shared clonotypes between healthy human individuals. Study summary: Participating donors consisted of a couple of women and a few men aged 18 to 49. Study-level points and caveats: The study found about 5% of naive CD4 clonotypes shared across several donors. Only blood was sampled; tissue repertoires likely differ.

A note on this clone: Its antigen is unidentified. Other DNA sequences from this sample encode an identical CDR3 as well.

CD45RO-negative cells were positively selected for CCR7, leaving out terminally differentiated effector memory CD45RA+ cells. In the authors' workflow: Quality scores were absent from the junction-only immunoSEQ sequences, so filtering differed. Repertoires were generated with immunoSEQ multiplex PCR, while TCRdb's copy carries only in-frame clones and drops some. Clone size and the V and J calls come from that table; the DNA yielded D and trimming. The data contain under 2,000,000 clones, approximately 94% of them singletons. The V end was cut by 5 bases, the J end by 0 bases, with 12 bases between. CDR1 and CDR2 (germline): PRHDT, FYEKMQ (reference sequence). This CDR3 has 15 residues.

This chain connects TRBV13 to TRBJ2-3, with D possibly being TRBD2 (6 bases). The receptor's source is a man between 18 and 35 years old in good health. Source material: naive CD8+ T cells sorted from blood. The CDR3 DNA follows: TGTGCCAGCAGCCCTGCCGGGACTAGCACAGATACGCAGTATTTT. Encoded protein: CASSPAGTSTDTQYF.